The 5 T cell receptor beta chains below were found in one sample sequenced in a study of T-cell memory formation after mild COVID-19. TCRdb itself ran the 5' RACE reads through MiXCR, one entry per CDR3 protein. The sample lists about 210,000 distinct CDR3 sequences, 8% to 11% seen once, with 2.5% to 3.5% in the top ten. The sample was PBMCs or a T cell subset sorted from them (not recorded which). The receptors were gathered from a man younger than 30 who had mild COVID-19 (a few samples of this study predate the infection). Cell type and time point are not known.

The CDR3 DNA reads TGCGCCAGCAGCCAAGTAGGGGGGGCAGATACGCAGTATTTT. It codes for CASSQVGGADTQYF. The chain is built from TRBV4-1 and TRBJ2-3; D may be TRBD2 (7 bases). The germline CDR1 and CDR2 sequences are MGHRA and YSYEKL. The CDR3 sequence is 14 residues long. V lost 1 base to trimming and J lost 4 bases, with 9 bases between them.

V usage is TRBV6-6 and J usage is TRBJ2-3; TRBD2 aligns across 9 bases. This CDR3 contains 16 residues. Germline V gene data show CDR1 as MNHNY and CDR2 as SVGAGI (reference sequence). V was pared by 5 bases and J by 5 bases, with 11 bases of the junction left unmatched. The CDR3 protein is CASSSLGRGGKDTQYF. The CDR3 bases are TGTGCCAGCAGTAGCCTTGGGCGGGGGGGGAAAGATACGCAGTATTTT.

This clonotype was observed at least ten times. This rearrangement joins TRBV20-1 to TRBJ1-3; D call uncertain. Trimming stripped 3 bases from V and 2 bases from J, with 14 bases between. Germline V gives CDR1 DFQATT, CDR2 SNEGSKA (reference sequence). The CDR3 spans 15 residues. The CDR3 protein is CSARDPTLPGNTIYF. The CDR3 DNA is TGCAGTGCTAGGGACCCAACCCTACCTGGAAACACCATATATTTT.

In its sample, this clonotype was seen a few times. The chain recombines TRBV12-3 or TRBV12-4 with TRBJ2-7; D perhaps matches TRBD2 (5 bases). V gave up 5 bases and J gave up 4 bases, with 9 bases separating them. This CDR3 is built from 12 residues. CDR3 amino acids: CASSGGLYEQYF. In DNA, the CDR3 is TGTGCCAGCAGTGGTGGACTGTACGAGCAGTACTTC.

This clonotype has more than one count but fewer than ten. The CDR3 here is CASRLSLGRENSPLHF. Written as DNA, the CDR3 is TGTGCCAGCAGACTATCCCTTGGACGGGAGAATTCACCCCTCCACTTT. This rearrangement joins TRBV28 to TRBJ1-6; D ambiguous. V was trimmed by 6 bases and J by 7 bases, leaving 19 bases between them. This CDR3 region has 16 residues. The germline V gene has CDR1 MDHEN and CDR2 SYDVKM.